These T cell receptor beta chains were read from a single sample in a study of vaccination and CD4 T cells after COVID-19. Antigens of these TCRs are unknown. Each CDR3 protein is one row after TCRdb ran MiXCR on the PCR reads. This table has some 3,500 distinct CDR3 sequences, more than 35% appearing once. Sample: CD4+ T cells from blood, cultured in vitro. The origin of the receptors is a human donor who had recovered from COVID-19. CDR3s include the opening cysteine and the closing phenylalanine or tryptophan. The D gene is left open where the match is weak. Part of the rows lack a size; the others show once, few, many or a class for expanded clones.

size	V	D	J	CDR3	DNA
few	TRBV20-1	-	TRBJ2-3	CSAPGGLAEDTQYF	TGCAGTGCCCCCGGAGGGCTAGCAGAAGATACGCAGTATTTT
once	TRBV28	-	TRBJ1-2	CASSFGQNYGYTF	TGTGCCAGCAGTTTTGGGCAGAACTATGGCTACACCTTC
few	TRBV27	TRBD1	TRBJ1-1	CASSPRRDSEEAFF	TGTGCCAGCAGTCCCCGCCGGGACAGCGAAGAGGCTTTCTTT
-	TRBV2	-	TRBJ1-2	CARGLGGGYTF	TGTGCCAGGGGCCTTGGTGGGGGCTACACCTTC
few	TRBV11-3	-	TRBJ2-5	CASSLFETQETQYF	TGTGCCAGCAGCTTATTTGAGACCCAAGAGACCCAGTACTTC
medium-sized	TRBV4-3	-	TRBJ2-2	CASSQEVLRAINTGELFF	TGCGCCAGCAGCCAAGAGGTTTTGCGGGCTATAAACACCGGGGAGCTGTTTTTT
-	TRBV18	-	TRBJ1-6	CASSPLVANSPLHF	TGTGCCAGCTCACCTTTGGTGGCCAATTCACCCCTCCACTTT
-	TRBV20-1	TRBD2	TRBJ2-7	CSARDSGSFYEQYF	TGCAGTGCTAGAGATAGCGGGAGCTTCTACGAGCAGTACTTC
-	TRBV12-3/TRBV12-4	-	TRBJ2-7	CASSLAQPYEQYF	TGTGCCAGCAGTTTAGCCCAGCCCTACGAGCAGTACTTC
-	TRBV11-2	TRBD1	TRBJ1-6	CASRPQGAGGNSSLHF	TGTGCCAGCAGACCTCAGGGGGCAGGGGGCAATTCATCCCTCCACTTT
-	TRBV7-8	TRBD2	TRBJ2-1	CASSLDGGRALRQFF	TGTGCCAGCAGCTTAGACGGCGGGAGGGCCTTGAGGCAGTTCTTC